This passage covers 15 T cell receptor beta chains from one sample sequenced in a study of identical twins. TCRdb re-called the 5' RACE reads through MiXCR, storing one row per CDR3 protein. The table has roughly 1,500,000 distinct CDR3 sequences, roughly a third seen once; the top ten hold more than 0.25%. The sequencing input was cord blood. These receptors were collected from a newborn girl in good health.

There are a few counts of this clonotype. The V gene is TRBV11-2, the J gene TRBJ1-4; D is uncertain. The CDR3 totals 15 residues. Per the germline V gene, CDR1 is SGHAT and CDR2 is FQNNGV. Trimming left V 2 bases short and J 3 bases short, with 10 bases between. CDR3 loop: CASSLNNGANEKLFF. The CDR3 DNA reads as TGTGCCAGCAGCTTAAATAACGGAGCTAATGAAAAACTGTTTTTT.

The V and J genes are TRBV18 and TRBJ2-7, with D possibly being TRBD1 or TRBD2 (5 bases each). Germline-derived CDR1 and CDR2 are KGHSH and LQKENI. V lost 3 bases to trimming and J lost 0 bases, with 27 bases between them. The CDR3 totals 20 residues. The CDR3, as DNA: TGTGCCAGCTCACCTACCCCGGGACGATTTTCGGGCCATAGCTCCTACGAGCAGTACTTC. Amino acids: CASSPTPGRFSGHSSYEQYF.

The CDR3 region is CASSPMGQLTTNEKLFF. The CDR3 nucleotides are TGCGCCAGCAGCCCCATGGGACAACTCACAACTAATGAAAAACTGTTTTTT. This chain links TRBV5-1 with TRBJ1-4, with TRBD1 as a possible D gene (6 bases). CDR3 length: 17 amino acids. Trimming removed 4 bases from V and 0 bases from J, with 16 bases in between. The germline gives CDR1 SGHRS, CDR2 YFSETQ.

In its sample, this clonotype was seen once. The chain's CDR3 is CASSRATGELFF. CDR3 DNA: TGTGCCAGCAGTAGAGCGACCGGGGAGCTGTTTTTT. This chain uses TRBV6-5 with TRBJ2-2; unclear D gene. Trimming pared 5 bases from V and 5 bases from J, leaving 6 bases between. Germline CDR1 is MNHEY and CDR2 is SVGAGI. The CDR3 runs to 12 residues.

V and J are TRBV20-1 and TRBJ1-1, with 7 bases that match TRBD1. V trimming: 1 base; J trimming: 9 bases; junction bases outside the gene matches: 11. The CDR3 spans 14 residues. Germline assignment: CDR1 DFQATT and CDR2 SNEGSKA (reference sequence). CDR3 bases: TGCAGTGCTAGAGCACTTGGACAGGTCTCTCAAGCTTTCTTT. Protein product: CSARALGQVSQAFF.

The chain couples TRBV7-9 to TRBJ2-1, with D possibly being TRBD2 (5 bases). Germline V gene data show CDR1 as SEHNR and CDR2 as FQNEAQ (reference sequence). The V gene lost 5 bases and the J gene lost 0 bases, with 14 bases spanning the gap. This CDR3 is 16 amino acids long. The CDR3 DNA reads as TGTGCCAGCAGCCAGTACCCGGGGAGCTCCTACAATGAGCAGTTCTTC. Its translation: CASSQYPGSSYNEQFF.

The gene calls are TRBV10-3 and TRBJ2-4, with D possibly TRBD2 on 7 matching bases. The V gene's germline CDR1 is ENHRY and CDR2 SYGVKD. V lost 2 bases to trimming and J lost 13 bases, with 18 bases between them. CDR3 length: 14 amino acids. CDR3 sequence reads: CAISETGRDGEQYF. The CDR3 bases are TGTGCCATCAGTGAGACAGGGAGGGACGGGGAGCAGTACTTC.

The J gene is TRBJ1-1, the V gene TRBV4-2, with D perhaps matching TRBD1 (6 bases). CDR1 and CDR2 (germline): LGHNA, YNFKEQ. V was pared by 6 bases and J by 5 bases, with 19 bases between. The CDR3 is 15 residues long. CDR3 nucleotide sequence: TGTGCCAGCAGGGCAAGGGGGAGGGGGGAAACTGAAGCTTTCTTT. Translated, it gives CASRARGRGETEAFF.

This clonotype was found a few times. CDR3 bases: TGCGCCAGCAGCCAGGACAGAGAGTTCTATGGCTACACCTTC. Its protein is CASSQDREFYGYTF. The chain couples TRBV5-1 to TRBJ1-2; the D gene is possibly TRBD1 (6 bases). The germline V gene encodes CDR1 SGHRS and CDR2 YFSETQ. V lost 4 bases and J 4 bases, leaving 14 bases between the germline ends. This CDR3 is built from 14 residues.

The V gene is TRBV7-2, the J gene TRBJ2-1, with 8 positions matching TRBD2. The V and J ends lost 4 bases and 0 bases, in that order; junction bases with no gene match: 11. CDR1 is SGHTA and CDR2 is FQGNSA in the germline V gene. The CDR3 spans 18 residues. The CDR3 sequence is CASSYPSGLGPSYNEQFF. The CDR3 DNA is TGTGCCAGCAGCTACCCCTCGGGACTAGGCCCCTCCTACAATGAGCAGTTCTTC. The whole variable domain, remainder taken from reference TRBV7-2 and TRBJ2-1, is GAGVSQSPSNKVTEKGKDVELRCDPISGHTALYWYRQSLGQGLEFLIYFQGNSAPDKSGLPSDRFSAERTGGSVSTLTIQRTQQEDSAVYLCASSYPSGLGPSYNEQFFGPGTRLTVL.

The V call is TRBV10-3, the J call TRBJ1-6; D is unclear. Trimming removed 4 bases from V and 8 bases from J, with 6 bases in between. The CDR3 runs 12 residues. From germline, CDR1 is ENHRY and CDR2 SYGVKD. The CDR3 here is CAISGSDSPLHF. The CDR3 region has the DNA TGTGCCATCAGTGGATCGGATTCACCCCTCCACTTT.

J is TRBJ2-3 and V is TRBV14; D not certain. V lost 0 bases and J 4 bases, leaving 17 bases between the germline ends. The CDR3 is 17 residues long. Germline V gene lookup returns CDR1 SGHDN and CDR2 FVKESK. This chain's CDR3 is CASSQERATFGADTQYF. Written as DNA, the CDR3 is TGTGCCAGCAGCCAAGAAAGGGCGACTTTTGGGGCAGATACGCAGTATTTT.

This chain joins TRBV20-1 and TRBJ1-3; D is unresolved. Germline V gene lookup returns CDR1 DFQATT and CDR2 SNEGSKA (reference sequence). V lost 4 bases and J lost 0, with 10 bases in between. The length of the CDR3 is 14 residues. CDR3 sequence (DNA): TGCAGTGCTACGGACGGCCCCTCTGGAAACACCATATATTTT. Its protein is CSATDGPSGNTIYF.

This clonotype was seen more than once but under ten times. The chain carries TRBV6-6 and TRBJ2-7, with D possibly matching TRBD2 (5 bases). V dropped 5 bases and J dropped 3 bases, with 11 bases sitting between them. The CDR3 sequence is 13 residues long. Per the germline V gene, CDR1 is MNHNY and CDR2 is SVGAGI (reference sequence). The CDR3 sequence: CASSPGLYYEQYF. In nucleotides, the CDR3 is TGTGCCAGCAGTCCCGGACTGTACTACGAGCAGTACTTC.

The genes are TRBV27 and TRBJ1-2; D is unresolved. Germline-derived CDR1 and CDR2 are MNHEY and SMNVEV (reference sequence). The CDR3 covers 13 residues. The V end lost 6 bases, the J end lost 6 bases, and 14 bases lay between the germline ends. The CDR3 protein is CASSSITLNGYTF. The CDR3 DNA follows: TGTGCCAGCAGCTCCATTACACTTAATGGCTACACCTTC.